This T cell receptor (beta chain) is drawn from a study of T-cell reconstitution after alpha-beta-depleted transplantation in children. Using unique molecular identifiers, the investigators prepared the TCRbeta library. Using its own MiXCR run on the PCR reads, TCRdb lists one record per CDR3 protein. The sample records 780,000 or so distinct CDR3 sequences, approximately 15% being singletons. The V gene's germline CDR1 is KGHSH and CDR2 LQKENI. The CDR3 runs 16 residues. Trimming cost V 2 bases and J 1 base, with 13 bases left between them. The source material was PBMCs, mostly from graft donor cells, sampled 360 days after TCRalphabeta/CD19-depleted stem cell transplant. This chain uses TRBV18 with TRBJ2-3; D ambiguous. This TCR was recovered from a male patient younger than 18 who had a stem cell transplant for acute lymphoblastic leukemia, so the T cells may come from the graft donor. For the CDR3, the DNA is TGTGCCAGCTCACCATTCAACGGCAGAGGCACAGATACGCAGTATTTT. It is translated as CASSPFNGRGTDTQYF.